The clone carrying this TCR beta chain was observed many times. Its matching antigen is unknown. TCR beta CDR3 regions were amplified from RNA transcripts. Carried out on the TCR CDR3, a first-round RT-PCR used the HTBI primer set. TCRdb redid the calling of the multiplex PCR reads with MiXCR, one entry per CDR3 protein. Of about 840,000 distinct CDR3 sequences in the sample, 38% were seen once. The sample originates from a study of T cells in Graves' hyperthyroidism and ophthalmopathy. Study-wide findings and caveats: Appearing also in blood were most of the thyroid clonotypes expanded above 0.001.

Clinical symptoms, serum thyroxine, TRAb, thyroid ultrasound and orbital computed tomography informed diagnoses. The PBMCs were sourced from fresh peripheral blood (10 ml). Germline assignment: CDR1 SGHTA and CDR2 FQGNSA. This CDR3 contains 14 residues. V was shortened by 0 bases and J by 4 bases, with 4 bases between the two germline ends. The clonotype comes from a man younger than 35 with Graves' hyperthyroidism. The sample comprised blood. The V call is TRBV7-2, the J call TRBJ2-6; D not resolved. The CDR3 loop reads CASSLAAGANVLTF. As DNA, the CDR3 is TGTGCCAGCAGCTTAGCGGCGGGGGCCAACGTCCTGACTTTC.